A selection of T cell receptor beta chains follows, all from one sample in a study of response to subunit inactivated influenza vaccine. TCRdb processed the RT-PCR reads anew with MiXCR; each CDR3 protein has one entry. The top ten clones hold under 13% of a sample with around 850,000 distinct CDR3 sequences, approximately 17% of them seen once. Specimen: PBMCs from blood, collected 4 to 6 days after vaccination. The origin of the receptors is a man aged 50 or older who received an inactivated influenza vaccine. CDR3s include the opening cysteine and the closing phenylalanine or tryptophan. The D gene is left open where the match is weak. Clone size is given for some rows only: seen once, a few or many times, or a class if the clone is expanded.

. TRBJ2-1 TRBD2 TRBV5-5 TGTGCCAGCAGCTCGGGGGGGGGCAGTCTATACAATGAGCAGTTCTTC CASSSGGGSLYNEQFF
. TRBJ2-3 . TRBV29-1 TGCAGCGTTGTGCCTAGTACTAGCACAGATACGCAGTATTTT CSVVPSTSTDTQYF
. TRBJ1-1 . TRBV11-1 TGTGCCAGCAGCTTAGCTGGCAGTTGGGCCAGGGGGAACACTGAAGCTTTCTTT CASSLAGSWARGNTEAFF
few TRBJ2-7 TRBD2 TRBV20-1 TGCAGTGCTCCCTCCCGGGGACTAGTTAGCGAGCAGTACTTC CSAPSRGLVSEQYF
. TRBJ2-1 TRBD2 TRBV12-3/TRBV12-4 TGTGCCAGCAGTAAGACTAGCTTGAACAATGAGCAGTTCTTC CASSKTSLNNEQFF
few TRBJ2-1 TRBD2 TRBV10-2 TGCGCCAGCGGACTAGCGGGGGGGTCCTACAATGAGCAGTTCTTC CASGLAGGSYNEQFF
. TRBJ1-4 . TRBV5-1 TGCGCCAGCAGCTTGTCGGAGGGGGTGGAAAAACTGTTTTTT CASSLSEGVEKLFF
few TRBJ2-7 . TRBV24-1 TGTGCCACCAGTGATACCGTCGAGCAGTACTTC CATSDTVEQYF
few TRBJ2-6 . TRBV5-1 TGCGCCAGCAGCACTGGACGGAACTCTGGGGCCAACGTCCTGACTTTC CASSTGRNSGANVLTF
. TRBJ2-6 . TRBV5-6 TGTGCCAGCAGCTTGATTGGACCCTCTGGGGCCAACGTCCTGACTTTC CASSLIGPSGANVLTF
. TRBJ1-4 . TRBV6-7 TGTGCCAGCACCCGCGTCGGGGGAGCTGAAAAACTGTTTTTT CASTRVGGAEKLFF
few TRBJ2-7 TRBD1 TRBV29-1 TGCAGCGTTGAGGACAGGGCGGGCGAGCAGTACTTC CSVEDRAGEQYF
. TRBJ1-5 . TRBV10-2 TGCGCCAGCAGTGAGAGGCAGAGCAATCAGCCCCAGCATTTT CASSERQSNQPQHF
. TRBJ2-3 TRBD2 TRBV12-3/TRBV12-4 TGTGCCAGCAGTTTGGGTCTAGCGGGAGGGCCGGGAGATACGCAGTATTTT CASSLGLAGGPGDTQYF
few TRBJ1-2 . TRBV20-1 TGCAGTGCTAGGACGGTCTATGGCTACACCTTC CSARTVYGYTF
. TRBJ1-6 . TRBV7-2 TGTGCCAGCAGCTTAGAGCCAGGATCACCCCTCCACTTT CASSLEPGSPLHF
. TRBJ2-3 . TRBV7-9 TGTGCCAGCAGAAGGAACCAGGGGTCAGATACGCAGTATTTT CASRRNQGSDTQYF
many TRBJ2-2 . TRBV4-1 TGCGCCAGCCGAGAACTAGTAGGGGGGACCGGGGAGCTGTTTTTT CASRELVGGTGELFF
. TRBJ2-1 . TRBV5-4 TGTGCCAGCAGCTCCGGAGGGGGGGGTTGGGGCAATGAGCAGTTCTTC CASSSGGGGWGNEQFF
. TRBJ1-2 TRBD1 TRBV7-2 TGTGCCAGCAGCTTAGGACAGGGGGCGAACGGCTACACCTTC CASSLGQGANGYTF
many TRBJ2-3 TRBD2 TRBV5-1 TGCGCCAGTAGTAGCGGGATTGAGACGCAGTATTTT CASSSGIETQYF
many TRBJ2-1 TRBD1 TRBV7-2 TGTGCCAGCAGCTTTCCGGGACAGGTCAAGTTCTTC CASSFPGQVKFF
few TRBJ2-3 . TRBV20-1 TGCAGTGGGAGGGGCAGCACAGATACGCAGTATTTT CSGRGSTDTQYF
. TRBJ1-2 . TRBV14 TGTGCCAGCAGCCAAGAGATTCTGGCGGATGGCTACACCTTC CASSQEILADGYTF
many TRBJ2-7 . TRBV12-3/TRBV12-4 TGTGCCTCCTCGGGGCAGGGTGGAAACGAGCAGTACTTC CASSGQGGNEQYF
few TRBJ2-1 . TRBV9 TGTGCCAGCAGCGTACTAGCGTCGGCTTACAATGAGCAGTTCTTC CASSVLASAYNEQFF
once TRBJ2-6 TRBD1 TRBV5-5 TGTGCCAGCCTTTGGGGACAGAGCTCTGGGGCCAACGTCCTGACTTTC CASLWGQSSGANVLTF
few TRBJ2-3 TRBD2 TRBV29-1 TGCAGCGTTGCCCCCAGGACTAGCGGGACAGATACGCAGTATTTT CSVAPRTSGTDTQYF
few TRBJ1-6 . TRBV6-5 TGTGCCAGCAGTTACGACCGTGGTTCACCCCTCCACTTT CASSYDRGSPLHF
many TRBJ1-1 . TRBV10-2 TGCGCCAGCAGTGAGGTTGCTGAAGCTTTCTTT CASSEVAEAFF
few TRBJ1-2 . TRBV18 TGTGCCAGCTCACCACCCGGCGGATCCTATGGCTACACCTTC CASSPPGGSYGYTF
. TRBJ2-1 . TRBV12-3/TRBV12-4 TGTGCCAGCAGTTACTTGATCGGGGGCTCCTACAATGAGCAGTTCTTC CASSYLIGGSYNEQFF
many TRBJ1-2 . TRBV18 TGTGCCAGCTCACCGGACAGTTTAGGCTACACCTTC CASSPDSLGYTF
few TRBJ2-5 TRBD1 TRBV7-2 TGTGCCAGCAGCTTAATAGGACAGGGGGCCGAGACCCAGTACTTC CASSLIGQGAETQYF
few TRBJ2-1 . TRBV6-2/TRBV6-3 TGTGCCAGCAGACCCTCCCCCTATGAGCAGTTCTTC CASRPSPYEQFF
. TRBJ2-3 . TRBV20-1 TGCAGTGCTAGATCTGGGCGGAGCACAGATACGCAGTATTTT CSARSGRSTDTQYF
few TRBJ2-7 . TRBV6-1 TGTGCCAGCAGTCACAGCGTGGGGCGTAGGAGCTCCTACGAGCAGTACTTC CASSHSVGRRSSYEQYF
many TRBJ2-3 TRBD1 TRBV20-1 TGCAGTGCTAGAGGGGACAGGGGGGGCACAGATACGCAGTATTTT CSARGDRGGTDTQYF
. TRBJ1-2 . TRBV5-6 TGTGCCAGCAGCTTGAGTAATACGGGGGTCTATGGCTACACCTTC CASSLSNTGVYGYTF
few TRBJ2-2 . TRBV29-1 TGCAGCGTTGAAAAGAGGACCGGGGAGCTGTTTTTT CSVEKRTGELFF
few TRBJ2-5 TRBD1 TRBV24-1 TGTGCCACCAGTGAAAGACAGGGGGCACGTCAAGAGACCCAGTACTTC CATSERQGARQETQYF
few TRBJ2-1 . TRBV20-1 TGCAGTGCTAGCCATGGCCTTTCCTACAATGAGCAGTTCTTC CSASHGLSYNEQFF
few TRBJ2-7 . TRBV6-5 TGTGCCAGCAGTTACCTACAGGTAACCTACGAGCAGTACTTC CASSYLQVTYEQYF
many TRBJ1-3 . TRBV12-3/TRBV12-4 TGTGCCAGCAGCGCCGGACTCTCCTCTGGAAACACCATATATTTT CASSAGLSSGNTIYF
many TRBJ2-6 . TRBV10-3 TGTGCCATCAGCGCGCGGCAGGAACCCTCTGGGGCCAACGTCCTGACTTTC CAISARQEPSGANVLTF
few TRBJ2-1 . TRBV15 TGTGCCACCAGGGAAGAGGCGGGAATCCTCAATGAGCAGTTCTTC CATREEAGILNEQFF
few TRBJ2-5 TRBD2 TRBV20-1 TGCAGTGCAAGCGCCGGGACTAGCAGCCAAGAGACCCAGTACTTC CSASAGTSSQETQYF
. TRBJ2-7 TRBD2 TRBV10-1 TGCGCCAGCAGTGAGCGGCTACGGGAGGGAACCTACGAGCAGTACTTC CASSERLREGTYEQYF
. TRBJ1-5 . TRBV30 TGTGCCTGGAGTGAGAATCCGGGCTATAGCAATCAGCCCCAGCATTTT CAWSENPGYSNQPQHF
. TRBJ2-5 . TRBV29-1 TGCAGCGTTTTTAAGGAAGAGACCCAGTACTTC CSVFKEETQYF
. TRBJ2-3 TRBD1 TRBV20-1 TGCAGTGCTAGAGACGGGGGACAGGGGGCAGATACGCAGTATTTT CSARDGGQGADTQYF
many TRBJ2-3 TRBD2 TRBV20-1 TGCAGTGCCATCACCCGACTAGCGGCTACAGATACGCAGTATTTT CSAITRLAATDTQYF
. TRBJ2-3 . TRBV4-2 TGTGCCAGCAGCCAAGAACTAGTTAAAGCTACGCAGTATTTT CASSQELVKATQYF
few TRBJ1-2 . TRBV20-1 TGCAGTGCTCCTAAGCCCGCTAACTATGGCTACACCTTC CSAPKPANYGYTF
. TRBJ2-2 . TRBV6-2/TRBV6-3 TGTGCCAGCAAGCGCGGACTGAACACCGGGGAGCTGTTTTTT CASKRGLNTGELFF
. TRBJ2-3 . TRBV20-1 TGCAGTGCTCCCAACCGCGGGGATACGCAGTATTTT CSAPNRGDTQYF